This T cell receptor (beta chain) was sequenced in a study of blood T cell repertoires in COVID-19. Study information: The cDNA or gDNA used as material had been derived from T cells, B-cell-depleted T cells, or PBMCs.

The CDR3 is 14 residues long. V gave up 1 base and J gave up 6 bases, with 9 bases separating them. Germline V gene data show CDR1 as LGHNA and CDR2 as YSLEER. In the original processing: The assay estimated nucleated cells by amplifying reference gene primers. Clones were read by immunoSEQ multiplex PCR, and TCRdb kept only the in-frame ones, dropping some. V, J and clone size are those of that table, while D and trimming were read from the DNA. The repertoire holds about 60,000 clones, with around four fifths as singletons. The sequenced material came from peripheral blood. This chain connects TRBV4-3 to TRBJ2-2; weak D call: TRBD1 (5 bases). The receptor comes from a human donor in a cohort sampled during active COVID-19. The CDR3 nucleotides read TGCGCCAGCAGCCAAGGTTCAGGGCCCGGGGAGCTGTTTTTT. Protein sequence: CASSQGSGPGELFF.